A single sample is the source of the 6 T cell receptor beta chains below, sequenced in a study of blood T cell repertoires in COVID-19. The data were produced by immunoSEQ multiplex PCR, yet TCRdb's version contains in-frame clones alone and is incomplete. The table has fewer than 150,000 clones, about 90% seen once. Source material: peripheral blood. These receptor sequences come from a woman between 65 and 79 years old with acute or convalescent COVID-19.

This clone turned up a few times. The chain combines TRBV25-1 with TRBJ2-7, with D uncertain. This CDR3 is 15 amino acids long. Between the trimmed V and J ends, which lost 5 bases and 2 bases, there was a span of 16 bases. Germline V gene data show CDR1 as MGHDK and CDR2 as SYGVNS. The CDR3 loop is CASSPSGGQTYEQYF. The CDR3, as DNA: TGTGCCAGCAGTCCAAGTGGCGGCCAAACCTACGAGCAGTACTTC.

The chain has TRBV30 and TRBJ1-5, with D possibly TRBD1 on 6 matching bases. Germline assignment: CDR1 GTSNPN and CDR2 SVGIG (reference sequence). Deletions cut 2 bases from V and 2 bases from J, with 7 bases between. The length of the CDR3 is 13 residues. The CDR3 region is CAWSSGGNQPQHF. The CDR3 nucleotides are TGTGCCTGGAGTTCAGGGGGCAATCAGCCCCAGCATTTT. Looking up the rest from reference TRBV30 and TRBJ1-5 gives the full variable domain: SQTIHQWPATLVQPVGSPLSLECTVEGTSNPNLYWYRQAAGRGLQLLFYSVGIGQISSEVPQNLSASRPQDRQFILSSKKLLLSDSGFYLCAWSSGGNQPQHFGDGTRLSIL.

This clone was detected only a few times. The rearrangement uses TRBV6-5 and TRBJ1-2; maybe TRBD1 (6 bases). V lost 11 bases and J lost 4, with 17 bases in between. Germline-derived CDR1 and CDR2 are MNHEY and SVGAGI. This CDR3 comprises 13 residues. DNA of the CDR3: TGTGCCTTGCACACCGGGACACCCTATGGCTACACCTTC. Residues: CALHTGTPYGYTF.

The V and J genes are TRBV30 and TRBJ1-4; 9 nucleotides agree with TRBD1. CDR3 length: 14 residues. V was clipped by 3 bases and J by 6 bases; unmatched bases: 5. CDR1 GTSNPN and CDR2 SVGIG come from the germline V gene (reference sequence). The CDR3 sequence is CAWSTGGAYEKLFF. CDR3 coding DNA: TGTGCCTGGAGCACAGGGGGCGCTTATGAAAAACTGTTTTTT.

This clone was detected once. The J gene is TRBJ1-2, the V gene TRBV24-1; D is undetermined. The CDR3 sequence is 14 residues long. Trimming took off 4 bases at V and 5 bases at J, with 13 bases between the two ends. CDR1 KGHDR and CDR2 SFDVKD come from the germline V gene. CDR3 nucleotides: TGTGCCACCAGTGAGCCCACAGAAAAGTATGGCTACACCTTC. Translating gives CATSEPTEKYGYTF.

The CDR3 coding sequence is TGCGCCAGCAGCCAAACCCCTCCAGGGGCCTATAATGAAAAACTGTTTTTT. This gives the protein CASSQTPPGAYNEKLFF. The V call is TRBV4-1, the J call TRBJ1-4; weak D call: TRBD1 (6 bases). The CDR3 consists of 17 residues. Deletions cut 2 bases from V and 4 bases from J, with 17 bases between. CDR1 and CDR2 (germline): MGHRA, YSYEKL.